This is a list of T cell receptor beta chains from one sample in a study of cytomegalovirus exposure and HLA in healthy donors. The data were produced by immunoSEQ multiplex PCR, yet TCRdb's version contains in-frame clones alone and is incomplete. The table shows about 120,000 clones, with around three quarters occurring only once. The sequencing input was PBMCs. The receptors here all came from a woman aged 18-30 years in good health and CMV-seropositive. Each CDR3 is given with its conserved first and last residue. D genes are given only for firm matches. The size field is filled for only some rows; it gives once, few, many or a size class.

d_call | j_call | v_call | clone_size | cdr3_nt | cdr3_aa
TRBD1 | TRBJ2-7 | TRBV6-1 | - | TGTGCCAGCAGTCCCCGGGACAGCAGGGAGCAGTACTTC | CASSPRDSREQYF
TRBD1 | TRBJ1-2 | TRBV6-5 | - | TGTGCCAGCAGCCGACAGGGATCATATGGCTACACCTTC | CASSRQGSYGYTF
- | TRBJ2-7 | TRBV9 | once | TGTGCCAGCAGCCCCAAGGCCAGGGTAGTCCACGAGCAGTACTTC | CASSPKARVVHEQYF
TRBD1 | TRBJ1-4 | TRBV6-6 | - | TGTGCCAGCAGCCTGGACAGGGGCAGTGAAAAACTGTTTTTT | CASSLDRGSEKLFF
- | TRBJ2-1 | TRBV25-1 | - | TGTGCCAGCAGTGAGGGCCGGGACTGGAACTACTACAATGAGCAGTTCTTC | CASSEGRDWNYYNEQFF
TRBD1 | TRBJ1-6 | TRBV9 | - | TGTGCCAGCAGCGTGGCCGGGACAGGGCGATCACCCCTCCACTTT | CASSVAGTGRSPLHF
- | TRBJ1-4 | TRBV30 | - | TGTGCCTGGAGCGGGTCAGTGGATGAAAAACTGTTTTTT | CAWSGSVDEKLFF
- | TRBJ1-1 | TRBV5-4 | - | TGTGCCAGCAGCTATAGTAACACTGAAGCTTTCTTT | CASSYSNTEAFF
- | TRBJ1-1 | TRBV28 | - | TGTGCCAGCAGTTTAGGCCTCATCTCGAACACTGAAGCTTTCTTT | CASSLGLISNTEAFF
TRBD2 | TRBJ2-1 | TRBV7-3 | - | TGTGCCAGCAGCTTTAGCGGGGGGACTTACAATGAGCAGTTCTTC | CASSFSGGTYNEQFF
- | TRBJ1-4 | TRBV30 | - | TGTGCCTGGAGTGTAACCACAGGGACCCCTAATGAAAAACTGTTTTTT | CAWSVTTGTPNEKLFF
TRBD1 | TRBJ1-1 | TRBV28 | - | TGTGCCAGCAGTGTACAGGGGGCTGGCACTGAAGCTTTCTTT | CASSVQGAGTEAFF
- | TRBJ2-6 | TRBV30 | - | TGTGCCTGGAGTGTACGGTTCAGGGGACAAGGAACCTCTGGGGCCAACGTCCTGACTTTC | CAWSVRFRGQGTSGANVLTF
- | TRBJ2-7 | TRBV25-1 | few | TGTGCCAGCAGTTGGAGCTACGAGCAGTACTTC | CASSWSYEQYF
- | TRBJ2-3 | TRBV7-9 | - | TGTGCCAGCAGCTATCAAACTAGCACAGATACGCAGTATTTT | CASSYQTSTDTQYF
- | TRBJ2-5 | TRBV11-3 | once | TGTGCCAGCAGCTTACAGGCCCAAGAGACCCAGTACTTC | CASSLQAQETQYF
TRBD1 | TRBJ2-7 | TRBV6-5 | - | TGTGCCAGCCGGGACAGAGCTACCTACGAGCAGTACTTC | CASRDRATYEQYF
TRBD2 | TRBJ2-3 | TRBV6-6 | - | TGTGCCAGCAGCCGGACTAGCGGGTCCCCAGATACGCAGTATTTT | CASSRTSGSPDTQYF
- | TRBJ1-1 | TRBV2 | - | TGTGCCAGCAGTGAAGGGGGAGGGTCTGAAGCTTTCTTT | CASSEGGGSEAFF
- | TRBJ2-5 | TRBV20-1 | once | TGCAGTGCTAATTCACAGGGCCTCCAGTACTTC | CSANSQGLQYF
- | TRBJ2-1 | TRBV27 | - | TGTGCCAGCAGTACAACCCTGACAGGTGAGCAGTTCTTC | CASSTTLTGEQFF
- | TRBJ1-3 | TRBV28 | - | TGTGCCAGCAGTTTACGGGACTTTCGGAAACGGACAAACACCATATATTTT | CASSLRDFRKRTNTIYF
- | TRBJ2-7 | TRBV11-3 | - | TGTGCCAGCAGCTCCACAGGGTCCGACGAGCAGTACTTC | CASSSTGSDEQYF
- | TRBJ2-5 | TRBV18 | - | TGTGCCAGCTCACCCAGTGGAGAGGCGGGGAGGGAGACCCAGTACTTC | CASSPSGEAGRETQYF
- | TRBJ1-6 | TRBV5-1 | few | TGCGCCAGCAGCGTTCCGGGACTCGCGAATTCACCCCTCCACTTT | CASSVPGLANSPLHF
- | TRBJ1-3 | TRBV6-6 | once | TGTGCCAGCAGTTACCCGGGACACGGGTCGGGAAACACCATATATTTT | CASSYPGHGSGNTIYF
TRBD2 | TRBJ2-3 | TRBV28 | - | TGTGCCAGCAGCCTACCTAGCGGGACCACAGATACGCAGTATTTT | CASSLPSGTTDTQYF
TRBD2 | TRBJ2-1 | TRBV4-2 | - | TGTGCCAGCAGCCAAGAGTCTAGCGGGGCGTACAATGAGCAGTTCTTC | CASSQESSGAYNEQFF
- | TRBJ2-7 | TRBV7-9 | few | TGTGCCAGCAGCTTAACGGACTTCGCCGGGGAGCAGTACTTC | CASSLTDFAGEQYF
- | TRBJ1-1 | TRBV2 | - | TGTGCCAATAGGCGGGGCCTGAACACTGAAGCTTTCTTT | CANRRGLNTEAFF
- | TRBJ2-7 | TRBV4-1 | - | TGCGCCAGCAGCCGGAGTGGGGAGAACCTCTACGAGCAGTACTTC | CASSRSGENLYEQYF